This T cell receptor (beta chain) was identified during a study of control samples from healthy donors and cancer patients. V gave up 5 bases and J gave up 6 bases, with 12 bases separating them. This CDR3 contains 13 residues. Germline V gives CDR1 PRHDT, CDR2 FYEKMQ (reference sequence). TCRdb's copy holds only in-frame clones and misses some; the assay was immunoSEQ multiplex PCR. Of around 50,000 clones in the sample, 95% to 97% are singletons; the top ten hold about 2%. The V and J genes are TRBV13 and TRBJ2-3; D might be TRBD2 (5 bases). Sequencing input: blood. The origin of this receptor is a woman in her 30s in good health. The CDR3 here is CASSGRLIDTQYF. The CDR3 bases are TGTGCCAGCAGCGGGAGACTCATTGATACGCAGTATTTT. Variable domain in full (rest from reference TRBV13 and TRBJ2-3): AAGVIQSPRHLIKEKRETATLKCYPIPRHDTVYWYQQGPGQDPQFLISFYEKMQSDKGSIPDRFSAQQFSDYHSELNMSSLELGDSALYFCASSGRLIDTQYFGPGTRLTVL.